This TCR beta chain was captured by sequencing in a study of T-cell reconstitution after alpha-beta-depleted transplantation in children. Unique molecular identifiers were incorporated during preparation of the TCRbeta library. From the PCR reads, TCRdb called clonotypes with MiXCR, one entry per CDR3 protein. The table lists approximately 350,000 distinct CDR3 sequences, about an eighth of them singletons. Germline CDR1 SEHNR, CDR2 FQNEAQ (reference sequence). The CDR3 runs 14 residues. Trimming cost V 2 bases and J 4 bases, with 11 bases left between them. This clonotype was detected only a few times.

The clonotype was recovered from a human donor who donated a stem cell graft to a child with Fanconi anemia. The sequenced sample was PBMCs, obtained from the stem cell graft. V gene TRBV7-9 combines with J gene TRBJ1-1, with unresolved D. The CDR3 DNA reads as TGTGCCAGCAGCTTAACCAGCTTAGGCACTGAAGCTTTCTTT. It encodes CASSLTSLGTEAFF.